The T cell receptor beta chain described here comes from a study of technical replicates of blood from a handful of donors (dated by TCRdb to 2015 to 2018). Including cysteine and phenylalanine, the CDR3 has 21 amino acids. The read is trimmed to its CDR3 DNA, 63 bases read in frame from base 1. V and J are trimmed by 3 bases and 2 bases, and the gene matches miss 24 bases of the junction. The germline V gene (reference sequence) supplies CDR1 LNHDA and CDR2 SQIVND. The library came from the immunoSEQ multiplex PCR assay. Not all clones reach the TCRdb copy of this immuneACCESS table, which keeps in-frame sequences only. Checked studies attribute under half of the gap to unresolved V genes and leave the rest unexplained. The sample table holds under 85,000 clones, of which 90% to 95% were seen once. The ten largest clonotypes hold roughly 0.23% of the sample. Note on this clone: Its antigen is not yet known. Per-base qualities were not stored, and no clone one base away is much larger.

Sequencing used T cells isolated from PBMCs. This sequence was found in a human donor in good health. The chain uses TRBV19 and TRBJ2-7, with 8 central nucleotides matching TRBD2. The DNA reads TGTGCCAGTAGTATCTCGCCATTACAACGGACTAGCCGGGAGGGGACCTACGAGCAGTACTTC. Protein translation: CASSISPLQRTSREGTYEQYF.